A selection of T cell receptor beta chains follows, all from one sample in a study of T cell responses to AZD1222 COVID-19 vaccine. The table came from immunoSEQ multiplex PCR; TCRdb's copy has only in-frame clones and leaves some out. The sample lists about 120,000 clones, 88% seen once, with about 3.3% in the top ten. The sample in question was peripheral blood, obtained 28 days after the second AZD1222 dose. The receptors come from an adult who received the AZD1222 COVID-19 vaccine. The CDR3 runs from the conserved cysteine through the conserved F or W. A D gene is named only where the DNA matches it firmly. A row's size may be missing; if present it is once, few, many or a size class.

clone size	D gene	V gene	J gene	CDR3 protein	CDR3 DNA
few	.	TRBV6-5	TRBJ1-2	CASGGPSYGYTF	TGTGCCAGCGGGGGACCTTCTTATGGCTACACCTTC
.	TRBD1	TRBV7-6	TRBJ2-5	CASSLALGWTGVEVETQYF	TGTGCCAGCAGCTTAGCCCTAGGGTGGACAGGGGTAGAGGTTGAGACCCAGTACTTC
few	.	TRBV6-5	TRBJ2-2	CASSYNFQGHGELFF	TGTGCCAGCAGTTACAACTTTCAGGGTCACGGGGAGCTGTTTTTT
.	.	TRBV6-2/TRBV6-3	TRBJ1-2	CASSESMGYTF	TGTGCCAGCAGTGAGAGCATGGGCTACACCTTC
.	TRBD2	TRBV5-1	TRBJ2-5	CASSPRTSGGGTETQYF	TGCGCCAGCAGCCCTCGGACTAGCGGAGGAGGGACGGAGACCCAGTACTTC
.	TRBD2	TRBV5-6	TRBJ2-2	CASSWTRDGELFF	TGTGCCAGCAGCTGGACTAGAGACGGGGAGCTGTTTTTT
.	.	TRBV5-4	TRBJ1-2	CASSLVGSLYGYTF	TGTGCCAGCAGCCTCGTAGGGTCCCTATATGGCTACACCTTC
.	.	TRBV27	TRBJ2-2	CASSFSLQAGELFF	TGTGCCAGCAGTTTTAGTTTGCAGGCCGGGGAGCTGTTTTTT
once	TRBD1	TRBV7-2	TRBJ1-2	CASSPDRGTGYTF	TGTGCCAGCAGCCCAGACAGGGGCACGGGCTACACCTTC
.	.	TRBV28	TRBJ1-3	CASSLANPGLSSGNTIYF	TGTGCCAGCAGTTTAGCTAACCCGGGGCTGAGCTCTGGAAACACCATATATTTT
.	.	TRBV6-6	TRBJ1-5	CASSRGLNQPQHF	TGTGCCAGCAGTAGGGGCCTCAATCAGCCCCAGCATTTT
.	TRBD1	TRBV4-3	TRBJ1-2	CASSHRQGGGDGYTF	TGCGCCAGCAGCCATAGACAGGGGGGGGGCGATGGCTACACCTTC
few	TRBD1	TRBV6-4	TRBJ2-1	CASSDSGTANEQFF	TGTGCCAGCAGTGACTCGGGGACAGCCAATGAGCAGTTCTTC
few	.	TRBV11-2	TRBJ2-5	CASSSEETQYF	TGTGCCAGCAGCTCAGAAGAGACCCAGTACTTC
.	.	TRBV19	TRBJ1-6	CASSIKVGYNSPLHF	TGTGCCAGTAGTATCAAAGTGGGGTATAATTCACCCCTCCACTTT
.	.	TRBV3-1/TRBV3-2	TRBJ1-1	CASSHKDRNTEAFF	TGTGCCAGCAGCCATAAAGACAGGAACACTGAAGCTTTCTTT
.	.	TRBV5-6	TRBJ2-5	CASSLPGEETQYF	TGTGCCAGCAGCTTACCAGGGGAGGAGACCCAGTACTTC
.	.	TRBV5-8	TRBJ1-2	CASSPGQQIYGYTF	TGTGCCAGCAGCCCGGGACAACAGATCTATGGCTACACCTTC
.	.	TRBV28	TRBJ2-7	CASNPLDYSGGYEQYF	TGTGCCAGCAACCCCCTCGACTACAGCGGTGGCTACGAGCAGTACTTC
.	TRBD2	TRBV10-3	TRBJ2-7	CAISALAGRSRSYEQYF	TGTGCCATCAGTGCTCTAGCGGGGCGTTCGAGGTCCTACGAGCAGTACTTC
.	TRBD1	TRBV6-5	TRBJ1-2	CASSYSGTGVYGYTF	TGTGCCAGCAGTTACTCGGGGACAGGGGTCTATGGCTACACCTTC
few	TRBD1	TRBV7-2	TRBJ2-2	CATEKDRAGTGELFF	TGTGCCACCGAGAAGGACAGGGCGGGCACCGGGGAGCTGTTTTTT
.	TRBD2	TRBV18	TRBJ2-1	CASSISGRAGNEQFF	TGTGCCAGCTCGATTAGCGGGAGGGCCGGTAATGAGCAGTTCTTC
.	.	TRBV6-5	TRBJ1-6	CASLLGRGLHF	TGTGCCAGCCTCTTGGGCCGGGGTCTCCACTTT
.	.	TRBV7-6	TRBJ2-7	CASSLDPSEREQYF	TGTGCCAGCAGCTTAGACCCATCTGAGCGCGAGCAGTACTTC
.	TRBD2	TRBV7-2	TRBJ2-7	CASSSLAGAREQYF	TGTGCCAGCAGCTCCCTAGCGGGGGCTCGAGAGCAGTACTTC
.	.	TRBV7-2	TRBJ1-1	CASSRTRGSGKAFF	TGTGCCAGCAGCAGGACTAGGGGGTCGGGGAAAGCTTTCTTT
.	.	TRBV5-5	TRBJ1-3	CASSSPDISGNTIYF	TGTGCCAGCAGCTCCCCGGACATTAGTGGAAACACCATATATTTT
once	.	TRBV30	TRBJ1-5	CAWSPPRAGNQPQHF	TGTGCCTGGAGTCCCCCCCGGGCTGGCAATCAGCCCCAGCATTTT
once	.	TRBV6-6	TRBJ1-1	CASSYSLSPVNTEAFF	TGTGCCAGCAGTTACTCCTTGAGTCCAGTGAACACTGAAGCTTTCTTT
.	TRBD1	TRBV19	TRBJ2-7	CASSSAGTEREQYF	TGTGCCAGTAGTTCAGCCGGGACAGAGCGCGAGCAGTACTTC
.	.	TRBV4-3	TRBJ2-3	CASSQELVITDTQYF	TGCGCCAGCAGCCAAGAACTAGTAATCACAGATACGCAGTATTTT
once	.	TRBV5-1	TRBJ1-6	CASSLAGIGYSPLHF	TGCGCCAGCAGCTTGGCGGGGATCGGTTATTCACCCCTCCACTTT
.	.	TRBV29-1	TRBJ1-2	CSAELRDYGYTF	TGCAGCGCCGAACTTCGGGACTATGGCTACACCTTC
.	.	TRBV25-1	TRBJ1-4	CASRGVSVRWQGSEKLFF	TGTGCCAGCAGGGGGGTTTCGGTCAGATGGCAGGGGAGTGAAAAACTGTTTTTT
.	.	TRBV6-5	TRBJ2-1	CASSLPGGYNEQFF	TGTGCCAGCAGCCTACCAGGCGGCTACAATGAGCAGTTCTTC
.	.	TRBV7-3	TRBJ2-1	CASSLTSGVGNNEQFF	TGTGCCAGCAGCTTAACCTCCGGGGTGGGCAACAATGAGCAGTTCTTC
.	TRBD1	TRBV12-5	TRBJ1-2	CASGPHRQGQGYGYTF	TGTGCTAGTGGTCCTCACCGACAGGGTCAAGGCTATGGCTACACCTTC
once	.	TRBV11-3	TRBJ2-1	CASTTGPKVDEQFF	TGTGCCAGCACCACGGGTCCGAAGGTCGATGAGCAGTTCTTC
.	.	TRBV6-6	TRBJ2-7	CASSYGGHEQYF	TGTGCCAGCAGTTACGGAGGGCACGAGCAGTACTTC
.	.	TRBV5-6	TRBJ2-7	CASSTSSYEQYF	TGTGCCAGCAGTACTAGCAGCTACGAGCAGTACTTC
.	.	TRBV5-6	TRBJ2-3	CASSHTRTDTQYF	TGTGCCAGCAGCCACACCCGCACAGATACGCAGTATTTT
.	TRBD2	TRBV15	TRBJ2-1	CASQTGTSGSDEQFF	TGTGCCTCTCAGACCGGGACTAGCGGGAGCGATGAGCAGTTCTTC
.	TRBD1	TRBV27	TRBJ1-1	CASSPGQVPTEAFF	TGTGCCAGCAGCCCGGGACAGGTGCCCACTGAAGCTTTCTTT
.	TRBD2	TRBV19	TRBJ2-3	CASSTTSGAPPDTQYF	TGTGCCAGTAGTACGACTAGCGGGGCACCTCCAGATACGCAGTATTTT
.	TRBD1	TRBV27	TRBJ1-1	CASRFQGGSEAFF	TGTGCCAGCCGTTTCCAGGGGGGGAGTGAAGCTTTCTTT
.	.	TRBV6-1	TRBJ2-7	CASSEALGRSYEQYF	TGTGCCAGCAGTGAAGCCCTCGGACGGTCCTACGAGCAGTACTTC
.	.	TRBV4-3	TRBJ1-5	CASSPRGGGNQPQHF	TGCGCCAGCAGCCCGCGTGGTGGTGGCAATCAGCCCCAGCATTTT
.	TRBD1	TRBV18	TRBJ2-1	CASSPKDRIGSNEQFF	TGTGCCAGCTCACCCAAGGACAGGATTGGTAGCAATGAGCAGTTCTTC
.	TRBD1	TRBV7-2	TRBJ1-5	CASSSTGVQPQHF	TGTGCCAGCAGCTCGACAGGGGTCCAGCCCCAGCATTTT
.	TRBD1	TRBV6-6	TRBJ1-2	CASSNYDRGPSDGYTF	TGTGCCAGCAGTAATTATGACAGGGGGCCCTCGGATGGCTACACCTTC